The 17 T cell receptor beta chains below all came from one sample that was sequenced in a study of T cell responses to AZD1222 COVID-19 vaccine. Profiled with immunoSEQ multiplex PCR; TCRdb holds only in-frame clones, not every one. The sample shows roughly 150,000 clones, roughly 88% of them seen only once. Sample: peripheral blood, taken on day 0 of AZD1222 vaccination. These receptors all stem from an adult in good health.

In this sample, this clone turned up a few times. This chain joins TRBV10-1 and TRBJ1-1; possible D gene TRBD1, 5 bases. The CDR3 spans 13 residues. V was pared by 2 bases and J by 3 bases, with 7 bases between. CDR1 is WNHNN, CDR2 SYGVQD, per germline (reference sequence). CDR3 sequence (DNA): TGCGCCAGCAGTGAGGACAGTCACACTGAAGCTTTCTTT. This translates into CASSEDSHTEAFF.

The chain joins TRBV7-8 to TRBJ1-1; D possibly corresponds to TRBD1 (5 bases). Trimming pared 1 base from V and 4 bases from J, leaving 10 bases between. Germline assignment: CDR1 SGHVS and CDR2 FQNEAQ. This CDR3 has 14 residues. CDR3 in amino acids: CASSLGGGGTEAFF. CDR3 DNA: TGTGCCAGCAGCTTAGGCGGGGGGGGCACTGAAGCTTTCTTT.

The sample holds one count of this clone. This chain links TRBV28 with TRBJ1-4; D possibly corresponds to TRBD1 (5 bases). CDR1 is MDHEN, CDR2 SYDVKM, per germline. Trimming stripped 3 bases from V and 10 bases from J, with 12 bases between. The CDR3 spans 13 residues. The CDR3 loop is CASSLEGPGKLFF. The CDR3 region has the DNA TGTGCCAGCAGTTTGGAGGGGCCGGGAAAACTGTTTTTT.

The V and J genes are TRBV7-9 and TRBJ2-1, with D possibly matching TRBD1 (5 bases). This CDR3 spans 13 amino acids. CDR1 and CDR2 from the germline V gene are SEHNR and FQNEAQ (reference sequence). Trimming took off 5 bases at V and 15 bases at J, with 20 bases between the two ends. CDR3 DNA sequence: TGTGCCAGCAGCCAGGCAAGTCGCGGCCAGGGGTTCTTC. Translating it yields CASSQASRGQGFF.

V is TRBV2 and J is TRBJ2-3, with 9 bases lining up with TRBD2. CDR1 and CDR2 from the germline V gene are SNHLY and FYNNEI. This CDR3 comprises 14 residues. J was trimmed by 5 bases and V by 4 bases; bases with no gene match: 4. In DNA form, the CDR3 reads TGTGCCAGCAGTGGGACTAGCGAGGGAGATACGCAGTATTTT. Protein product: CASSGTSEGDTQYF.

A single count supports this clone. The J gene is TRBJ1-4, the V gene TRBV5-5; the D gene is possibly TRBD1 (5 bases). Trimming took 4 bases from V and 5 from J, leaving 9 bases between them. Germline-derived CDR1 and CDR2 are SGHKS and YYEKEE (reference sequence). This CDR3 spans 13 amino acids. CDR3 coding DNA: TGTGCCAGCAGCGGGGGATGGAATGAAAAACTGTTTTTT. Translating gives CASSGGWNEKLFF.

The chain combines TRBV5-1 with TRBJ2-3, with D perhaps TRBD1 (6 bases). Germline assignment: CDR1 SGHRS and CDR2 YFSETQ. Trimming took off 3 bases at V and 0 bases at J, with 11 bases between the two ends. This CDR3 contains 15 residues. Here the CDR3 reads CASSSPQGSTDTQYF. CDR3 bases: TGCGCCAGCAGCTCCCCACAGGGAAGCACAGATACGCAGTATTTT.

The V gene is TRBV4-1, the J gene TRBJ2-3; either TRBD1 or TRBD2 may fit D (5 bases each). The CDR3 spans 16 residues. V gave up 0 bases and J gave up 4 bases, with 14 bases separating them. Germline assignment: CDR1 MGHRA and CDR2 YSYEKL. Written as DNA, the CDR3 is TGCGCCAGCAGCCAAGATTGGGGGAAATTTGCAGATACGCAGTATTTT. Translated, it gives CASSQDWGKFADTQYF.

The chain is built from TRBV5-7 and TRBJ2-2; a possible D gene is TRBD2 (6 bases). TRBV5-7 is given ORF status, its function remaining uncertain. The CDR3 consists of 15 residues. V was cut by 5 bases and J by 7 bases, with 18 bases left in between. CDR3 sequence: CASRSQGLGGGELFF. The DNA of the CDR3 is TGTGCCAGCAGATCTCAGGGACTGGGGGGCGGGGAGCTGTTTTTT.

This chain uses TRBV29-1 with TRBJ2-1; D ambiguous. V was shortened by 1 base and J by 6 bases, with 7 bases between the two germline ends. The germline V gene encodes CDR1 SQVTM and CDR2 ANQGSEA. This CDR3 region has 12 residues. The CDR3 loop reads CSVEGVGNEQFF. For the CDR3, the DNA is TGCAGCGTTGAAGGGGTGGGCAATGAGCAGTTCTTC.

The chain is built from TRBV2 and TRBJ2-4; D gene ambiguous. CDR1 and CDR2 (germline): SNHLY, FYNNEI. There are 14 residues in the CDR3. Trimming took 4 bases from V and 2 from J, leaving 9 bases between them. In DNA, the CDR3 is TGTGCCAGCAGTGGAGTAGGGTCCAAAAACATTCAGTACTTC. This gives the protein CASSGVGSKNIQYF.

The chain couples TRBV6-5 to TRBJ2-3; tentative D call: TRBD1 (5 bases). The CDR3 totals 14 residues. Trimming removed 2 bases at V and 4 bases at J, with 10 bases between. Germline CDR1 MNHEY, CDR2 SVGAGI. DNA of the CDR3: TGTGCCAGCAGTTACCGCGGCAGGGCAGATACGCAGTATTTT. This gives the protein CASSYRGRADTQYF.

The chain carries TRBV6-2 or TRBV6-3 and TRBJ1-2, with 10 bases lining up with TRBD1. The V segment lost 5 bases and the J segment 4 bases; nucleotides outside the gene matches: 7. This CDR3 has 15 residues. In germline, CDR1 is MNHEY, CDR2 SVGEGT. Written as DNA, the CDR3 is TGTGCCAGCAGTCCAGGACAGGGGGTCTCCTATGGCTACACCTTC. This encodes CASSPGQGVSYGYTF.

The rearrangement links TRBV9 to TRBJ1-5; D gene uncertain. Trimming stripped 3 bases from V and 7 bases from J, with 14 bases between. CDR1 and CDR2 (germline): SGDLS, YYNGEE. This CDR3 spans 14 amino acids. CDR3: CASSGGIGQQPQHF. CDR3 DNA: TGTGCCAGCAGCGGCGGGATAGGGCAGCAGCCCCAGCATTTT.

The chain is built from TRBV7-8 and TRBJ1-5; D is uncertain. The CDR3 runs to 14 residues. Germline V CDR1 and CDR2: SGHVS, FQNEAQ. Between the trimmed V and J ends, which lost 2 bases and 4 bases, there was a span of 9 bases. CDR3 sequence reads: CASSLFAENQPQHF. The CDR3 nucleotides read TGTGCCAGCAGCTTATTCGCCGAGAATCAGCCCCAGCATTTT. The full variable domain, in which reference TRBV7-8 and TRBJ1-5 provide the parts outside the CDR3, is GAGVSQSPRYKVAKRGQDVALRCDPISGHVSLFWYQQALGQGPEFLTYFQNEAQLDKSGLPSDRFFAERPEGSVSTLKIQRTQQEDSAVYLCASSLFAENQPQHFGDGTRLSIL.

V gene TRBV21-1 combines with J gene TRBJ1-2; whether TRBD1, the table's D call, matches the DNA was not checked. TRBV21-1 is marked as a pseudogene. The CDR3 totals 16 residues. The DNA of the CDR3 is TGTGCCAGCAGTTGGGACAGGAATAGGTTGGGATATGGCTACACCTTC. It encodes CASSWDRNRLGYGYTF.

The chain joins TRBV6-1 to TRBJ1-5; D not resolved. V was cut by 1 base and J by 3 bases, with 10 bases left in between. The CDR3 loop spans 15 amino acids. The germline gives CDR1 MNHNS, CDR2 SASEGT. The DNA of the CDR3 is TGTGCCAGCAGTGAAGGTTTGACAAACAATCAGCCCCAGCATTTT. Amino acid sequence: CASSEGLTNNQPQHF.